This TCR beta chain was retrieved from a study of shared clonotypes between healthy human individuals. V gave up 4 bases and J gave up 7 bases, with 11 bases separating them. Germline-derived CDR1 and CDR2 are GTSNPN and SVGIG (reference sequence). The CDR3 covers 11 residues. The assay used deep level. An even split of each subset's genomic DNA across several immunoSEQ plates was performed. Some clones are missing from TCRdb's copy, which holds only in-frame ones; the method was immunoSEQ multiplex PCR. The sample includes just over 2,000,000 clones, 85% to 95% of them seen just once. The J gene is TRBJ2-7, the V gene TRBV30; a possible D gene is TRBD2 (5 bases). The sample comprised naive CD4+ T cells sorted from blood. Indicated subset: CD45RA+ positively selected. This sequence was found in a man aged 18 to 30 in good health. CDR3 residues: CAWNRGKEQYF. The CDR3 DNA follows: TGTGCCTGGAACCGGGGTAAAGAGCAGTACTTC.